This T cell receptor (beta chain) was retrieved from a study of cytomegalovirus exposure and HLA in healthy donors. Findings and caveats of the study: Earlier results showed most TCR beta V segments being productive about 87% or about 30% of the time.

Details on this clone: As yet, its antigen is unknown.

J was trimmed by 2 bases and V by 2 bases; bases with no gene match: 5. This CDR3 has 15 residues. The germline V gene has CDR1 PRHDT and CDR2 FYEKMQ (reference sequence). PCR involved 60 Vbeta and 13 Jbeta primers. Repertoires were generated with immunoSEQ multiplex PCR, while TCRdb's copy carries only in-frame clones and drops some. This sample's clone table lists some 130,000 clones. The rearrangement joins TRBV13 to TRBJ1-2, with 7 nucleotides matching TRBD1. The sample consisted of PBMCs. This TCR came from a man aged 18 to 30 in good health and CMV-seronegative. The CDR3 loop is CASSLRDRRNYGYTF. CDR3 DNA: TGTGCCAGCAGCTTACGGGACAGAAGAAACTATGGCTACACCTTC.